Following are 14 T cell receptor beta chains from one sample sequenced in a study of tumor-infiltrating lymphocytes in localized non-small cell lung cancer. Sequencing used immunoSEQ multiplex PCR; TCRdb keeps in-frame clones, though not all of them. The table lists some 13,000 clones, approximately 62% of them singletons, with roughly 10% in the top ten. The sequencing sample was made of uninvolved lung tissue not adjacent to the tumor. Receptors were obtained from a human donor with non-small cell lung cancer.

The chain joins TRBV4-1 to TRBJ2-4; the match to TRBD2 covers 9 bases. CDR1 is MGHRA and CDR2 is YSYEKL in the germline V gene. The length of the CDR3 is 20 residues. V was clipped by 1 base and J by 2 bases; unmatched bases: 15. In DNA, the CDR3 is TGCGCCAGCAGCCAAGCCGGGACAGCGGCGGGGGGGGTGACCAAAAACATTCAGTACTTC. Translated: CASSQAGTAAGGVTKNIQYF.

This clone was seen a handful of times. The genes are TRBV7-9 and TRBJ2-3, with D perhaps given as TRBD1 or TRBD2 (7 bases each). The CDR3 loop spans 12 amino acids. CDR1 and CDR2 from the germline V gene are SEHNR and FQNEAQ (reference sequence). Trimming stripped 5 bases from V and 13 bases from J, with 16 bases between. Here the CDR3 DNA reads TGTGCCAGCAGCGCAACAGGGGAGGGGAAGTATTTT. Its protein is CASSATGEGKYF. The full variable domain, with the rest looked up from reference TRBV7-9 and TRBJ2-3, is DTGVSQNPRHKITKRGQNVTFRCDPISEHNRLYWYRQTLGQGPEFLTYFQNEAQLEKSRLLSDRFSAERPKGSFSTLEIQRTEQGDSAMYLCASSATGEGKYFGPGTRLTVL.

The V call is TRBV20-1, the J call TRBJ2-7; TRBD2 might be the D (6 bases). The CDR3 runs 10 residues. Germline V gives CDR1 DFQATT, CDR2 SNEGSKA (reference sequence). Here the CDR3 DNA reads TGCAGCGCCCTAGCGAACGAGCAGTACTTC. This codes for CSALANEQYF.

The chain is built from TRBV28 and TRBJ2-5; 13 positions agree with TRBD2. Germline V gene data show CDR1 as MDHEN and CDR2 as SYDVKM. The CDR3 is 15 amino acids. V shed 5 bases and J 5 bases; nucleotides not matched to a gene: 5. The CDR3 nucleotides are TGTGCCAGCAGTCCCCGGACTAGCGGGGGTGAGACCCAGTACTTC. This gives the protein CASSPRTSGGETQYF.

The sample holds a few counts of this clone. The chain joins TRBV4-1 to TRBJ2-1; no clear D. Germline V gene sequence: CDR1 MGHRA, CDR2 YSYEKL. V gave up 4 bases and J gave up 8 bases, with 12 bases separating them. CDR3 length: 13 amino acids. The CDR3 is CASSPRVVHEQFF. DNA for the CDR3: TGCGCCAGCAGCCCCAGAGTGGTCCATGAGCAGTTCTTC.

The gene calls are TRBV7-8 and TRBJ1-2, with TRBD1 matching 7 bases. The CDR3 is 12 residues long. The germline CDR1 and CDR2 sequences are SGHVS and FQNEAQ. V lost 4 bases and J lost 8; bases outside the gene matches: 4. The CDR3 DNA follows: TGTGCCAGCAGCTACACAGGGGAAGGCTACACCTTC. Residues: CASSYTGEGYTF.

The chain links TRBV7-2 to TRBJ1-3; possible D gene TRBD1, 5 bases. Germline V gives CDR1 SGHTA, CDR2 FQGNSA. CDR3 length: 16 amino acids. The ends were cut back, 5 bases at V and 8 bases at J, with 22 bases in the middle. The CDR3, as DNA: TGTGCCAGCAGCGAAAGGACCCCTGGGGGACTCGACACCATATATTTT. It codes for CASSERTPGGLDTIYF.

The J gene is TRBJ2-6, the V gene TRBV19, with 9 bases identical to TRBD1. Trimming at V came to 6 bases and at J to 4 bases, leaving 4 bases not matched to a gene. The CDR3 has 15 amino acids. CDR1 is LNHDA and CDR2 is SQIVND in the germline V gene (reference sequence). CDR3 region: CASRTGGAGANVLTF. The CDR3 nucleotides are TGTGCCAGTAGAACAGGGGGCGCGGGGGCCAACGTCCTGACTTTC.

The chain recombines TRBV7-2 with TRBJ1-1, with a tentative D call TRBD1 (5 bases). CDR1 SGHTA and CDR2 FQGNSA come from the germline V gene. This CDR3 spans 13 amino acids. V was pared by 6 bases and J by 11 bases, with 19 bases between. CDR3 amino acids: CASSSDRAGGAFF. The DNA for the CDR3 is TGTGCCAGCAGTTCCGACCGAGCTGGGGGGGCTTTCTTT. The entire variable domain, with the rest obtained from reference TRBV7-2 and TRBJ1-1, is as follows: GAGVSQSPSNKVTEKGKDVELRCDPISGHTALYWYRQSLGQGLEFLIYFQGNSAPDKSGLPSDRFSAERTGGSVSTLTIQRTQQEDSAVYLCASSSDRAGGAFFGQGTRLTVV.

In this sample, this clone turned up a few times. The CDR3 nucleotides read TGCGCCAGCAGCCTGGGGGGGGGCTCCTACGAGCAGTACTTC. Translation gives CASSLGGGSYEQYF. This rearrangement joins TRBV4-3 to TRBJ2-7; 7 bases match TRBD2. J was trimmed by 0 bases and V by 4 bases; bases with no gene match: 3. The CDR3 is 14 amino acids. Germline V gene sequence: CDR1 LGHNA, CDR2 YSLEER.

The chain recombines TRBV2 with TRBJ1-5; unclear D gene. The germline V and J ends were trimmed by 8 bases and 2 bases, with 19 bases remaining between them. The CDR3 runs 16 residues. Per germline, CDR1 SNHLY and CDR2 FYNNEI. The CDR3 loop reads CASHMATTAGNQPQHF. The CDR3 nucleotides read TGTGCCAGCCATATGGCCACTACCGCGGGCAATCAGCCCCAGCATTTT.

This chain uses TRBV29-1 with TRBJ1-4; 7 bases line up with TRBD1. CDR1 and CDR2 (germline): SQVTM, ANQGSEA. V trimming: 7 bases; J trimming: 4 bases; junction bases outside the gene matches: 6. This CDR3 is built from 13 residues. For the CDR3, the DNA is TGCAGCGGCAGACAGGGTGGTAATGAAAAACTGTTTTTT. Protein product: CSGRQGGNEKLFF.

This clone was seen only once. This chain connects TRBV4-2 to TRBJ2-5; 9 nucleotides agree with TRBD1. The CDR3 is made up of 15 amino acids. Germline V CDR1 and CDR2: LGHNA, YNFKEQ. J gave up 5 bases and V 3 bases, and 7 bases lay outside the gene matches. DNA for the CDR3: TGTGCCAGCAGCCAGCAAACAGGGGGCATGGAGACCCAGTACTTC. This codes for CASSQQTGGMETQYF.

Concerning this clone: The identical CDR3 is also encoded by other nucleotide sequences in the sample. The rearrangement joins TRBV6-6 to TRBJ2-7, with unresolved D. V lost 6 bases to trimming and J lost 0 bases, with 6 bases between them. The CDR3 runs 12 residues. In germline, CDR1 is MNHNY, CDR2 SVGAGI (reference sequence). CDR3 in amino acids: CASSPASYEQYF. For the CDR3, the DNA is TGTGCCAGCAGCCCCGCCTCCTACGAGCAGTACTTC.